This T cell receptor (beta chain) was captured in a study of memory CD4+ T cells and cytomegalovirus serostatus. Study as a whole: Of the healthy Belgian adults, under 10 were CMV seropositive and fewer than 30 seronegative. Study-level results: Of 150 to 200 reported CMV TCRbeta sequences, 65 to 85 were found in memory CD4+ repertoires.

Per the original methods: Out-of-frame sequences were removed, leaving roughly 2.1 million distinct TCRbeta sequences. Measured with immunoSEQ multiplex PCR; TCRdb has only the in-frame clones, and not every one. The V and J calls and the clone size are those of that table, but D and trimming were determined from the DNA. The sample lists about 45,000 clones, over 65% occurring once. The CDR3 loop spans 16 amino acids. Per germline, CDR1 SGHRS and CDR2 YFSETQ. V lost 2 bases, J lost 1 base, and 15 bases lay in between. As regards this clone: What it recognizes is unknown.

The sort gate was single viable CD3+CD4+CD8-CD45RO+ cells for memory CD4+ T cells. The sample was memory CD4+ T cells from blood. The sequence came from an adult in good health and CMV-seronegative. V is TRBV5-1 and J is TRBJ1-1; maybe TRBD1 (5 bases). CDR3: CASSFGAGLSNTEAFF. For the CDR3, the DNA is TGCGCCAGCAGCTTTGGGGCAGGACTATCGAACACTGAAGCTTTCTTT.